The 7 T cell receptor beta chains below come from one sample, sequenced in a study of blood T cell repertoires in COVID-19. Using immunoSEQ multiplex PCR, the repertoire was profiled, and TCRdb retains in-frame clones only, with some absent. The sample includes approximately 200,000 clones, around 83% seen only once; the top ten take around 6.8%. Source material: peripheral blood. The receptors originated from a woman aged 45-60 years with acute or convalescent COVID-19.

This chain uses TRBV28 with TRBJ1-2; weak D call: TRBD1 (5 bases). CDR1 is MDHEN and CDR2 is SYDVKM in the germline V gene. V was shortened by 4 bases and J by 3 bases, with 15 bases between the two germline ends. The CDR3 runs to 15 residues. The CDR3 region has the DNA TGTGCCAGCAGTTCCCCAGGGATTGGAGACTATGGCTACACCTTC. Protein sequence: CASSSPGIGDYGYTF.

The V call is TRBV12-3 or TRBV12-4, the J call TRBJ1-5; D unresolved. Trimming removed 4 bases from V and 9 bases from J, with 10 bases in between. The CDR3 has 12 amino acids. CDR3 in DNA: TGTGCCAGCAGTTCCGGCGAGGGGCCCCAGCATTTT. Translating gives CASSSGEGPQHF.

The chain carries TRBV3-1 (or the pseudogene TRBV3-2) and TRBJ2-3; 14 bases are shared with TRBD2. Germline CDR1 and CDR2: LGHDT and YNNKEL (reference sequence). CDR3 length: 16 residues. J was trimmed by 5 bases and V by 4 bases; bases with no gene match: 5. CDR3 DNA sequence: TGTGCCAGCAGCCCTGGGACTAGCGGGGGCCTAGATACGCAGTATTTT. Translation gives CASSPGTSGGLDTQYF.

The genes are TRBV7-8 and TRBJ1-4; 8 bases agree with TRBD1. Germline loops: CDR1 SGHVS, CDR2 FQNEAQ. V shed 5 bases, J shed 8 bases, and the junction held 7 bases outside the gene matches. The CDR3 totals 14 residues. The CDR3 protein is CASSARGQSEKLFF. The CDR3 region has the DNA TGTGCCAGCAGCGCCAGGGGGCAAAGCGAAAAACTGTTTTTT.

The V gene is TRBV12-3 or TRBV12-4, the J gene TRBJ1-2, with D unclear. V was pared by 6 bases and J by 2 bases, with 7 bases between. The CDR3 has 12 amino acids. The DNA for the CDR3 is TGTGCCAGCAGCCCCGGGAACTATGGCTACACCTTC. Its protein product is CASSPGNYGYTF.

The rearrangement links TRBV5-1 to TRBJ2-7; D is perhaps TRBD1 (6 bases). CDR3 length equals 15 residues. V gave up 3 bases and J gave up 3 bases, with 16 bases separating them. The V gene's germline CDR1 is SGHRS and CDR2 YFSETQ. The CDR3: CASSYETGFGYEQYF. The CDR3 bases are TGCGCCAGCAGCTATGAAACAGGGTTCGGCTACGAGCAGTACTTC.

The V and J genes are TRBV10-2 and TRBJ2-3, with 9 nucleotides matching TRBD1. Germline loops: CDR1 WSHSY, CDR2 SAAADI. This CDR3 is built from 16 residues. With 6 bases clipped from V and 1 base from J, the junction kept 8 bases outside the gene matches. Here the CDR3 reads CASSPPGDRGTDTQYF. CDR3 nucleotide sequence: TGCGCCAGCAGCCCTCCTGGGGACAGGGGCACAGATACGCAGTATTTT.